These T cell receptor beta chains were read from a single sample in a study of T cells after yellow fever vaccination. Via MiXCR, TCRdb re-called the 5' RACE reads, giving one row per CDR3 protein. This table has about 360,000 distinct CDR3 sequences, under 7.5% appearing once. The sequenced sample was PBMCs, obtained 5 days after the yellow fever booster vaccination. The source of these receptors is a man aged 30 to 45 who received the YFV17D yellow fever vaccine. The CDR3 runs from the conserved cysteine through the conserved F or W. Each record gives: V gene, J gene, D gene, clone size, CDR3 protein, CDR3 DNA. D genes are given only for firm matches. Expanded clones get a size class; other rows say once, few or many, or leave the size out.

v_gene: TRBV20-1
j_gene: TRBJ2-1
d_gene: TRBD2
abundance: few
CDR3aa: CSARDLLAGINEQFF
CDR3nt: TGCAGTGCTAGAGATCTACTAGCGGGAATCAATGAGCAGTTCTTC

v_gene: TRBV4-3
j_gene: TRBJ1-2
d_gene: .
abundance: few
CDR3aa: CASSQEVGVGSGGYTF
CDR3nt: TGCGCCAGCAGCCAAGAGGTTGGGGTGGGGAGCGGTGGCTACACCTTC

v_gene: TRBV4-3
j_gene: TRBJ2-2
d_gene: TRBD1
abundance: many
CDR3aa: CASRSGTVNTGELFF
CDR3nt: TGCGCCAGCAGGTCCGGGACAGTAAACACCGGGGAGCTGTTTTTT

v_gene: TRBV2
j_gene: TRBJ2-3
d_gene: .
abundance: many
CDR3aa: CASSVPDTQYF
CDR3nt: TGTGCCAGCAGTGTTCCAGATACGCAGTATTTT

v_gene: TRBV12-3/TRBV12-4
j_gene: TRBJ2-3
d_gene: .
abundance: many
CDR3aa: CASRSLSGVRYTQYF
CDR3nt: TGTGCCAGCAGATCGCTTTCGGGAGTCAGGTATACGCAGTATTTT

v_gene: TRBV12-3/TRBV12-4
j_gene: TRBJ2-4
d_gene: .
abundance: many
CDR3aa: CASSPGQRVPNIQYF
CDR3nt: TGTGCCAGCAGTCCCGGACAGCGTGTCCCAAACATTCAGTACTTC

v_gene: TRBV28
j_gene: TRBJ2-5
d_gene: TRBD1
abundance: .
CDR3aa: CASSSGQVYQETQYF
CDR3nt: TGTGCCAGCAGTTCCGGACAGGTGTACCAAGAGACCCAGTACTTC

v_gene: TRBV20-1
j_gene: TRBJ2-7
d_gene: .
abundance: many
CDR3aa: CSARWGMGPFSYEQYF
CDR3nt: TGCAGTGCTAGGTGGGGTATGGGCCCCTTCTCCTACGAGCAGTACTTC

v_gene: TRBV29-1
j_gene: TRBJ2-3
d_gene: TRBD2
abundance: few
CDR3aa: CSVGPGGRTDTQYF
CDR3nt: TGCAGCGTTGGCCCGGGAGGCCGCACAGATACGCAGTATTTT

v_gene: TRBV30
j_gene: TRBJ1-5
d_gene: .
abundance: few
CDR3aa: CAWRPPQGYSNQPQHF
CDR3nt: TGTGCCTGGCGTCCTCCACAGGGATATAGCAATCAGCCCCAGCATTTT

v_gene: TRBV4-2
j_gene: TRBJ2-5
d_gene: .
abundance: .
CDR3aa: CASSQEGDRSQETQYF
CDR3nt: TGTGCCAGCAGCCAAGAAGGTGACAGGTCTCAAGAGACCCAGTACTTC

v_gene: TRBV29-1
j_gene: TRBJ1-4
d_gene: .
abundance: many
CDR3aa: CSVRQGLTNEKLFF
CDR3nt: TGCAGCGTTAGGCAGGGACTGACGAATGAAAAACTGTTTTTT

v_gene: TRBV20-1
j_gene: TRBJ2-1
d_gene: TRBD2
abundance: .
CDR3aa: CSAREVAGETPGEQFF
CDR3nt: TGCAGTGCTAGAGAAGTAGCGGGAGAAACTCCAGGGGAGCAGTTCTTC

v_gene: TRBV24-1
j_gene: TRBJ2-7
d_gene: TRBD1
abundance: few
CDR3aa: CATSDGTGGIYEQYF
CDR3nt: TGTGCCACCAGTGATGGAACAGGGGGTATCTACGAGCAGTACTTC

v_gene: TRBV12-3/TRBV12-4
j_gene: TRBJ2-7
d_gene: TRBD2
abundance: many
CDR3aa: CASTREPGLAGIEQYF
CDR3nt: TGTGCCAGCACCCGAGAACCGGGACTAGCGGGAATCGAGCAGTACTTC

v_gene: TRBV2
j_gene: TRBJ1-1
d_gene: .
abundance: few
CDR3aa: CASSEGVGNTEAFF
CDR3nt: TGTGCCAGCAGTGAAGGGGTGGGGAACACTGAAGCTTTCTTT

v_gene: TRBV5-1
j_gene: TRBJ1-2
d_gene: .
abundance: many
CDR3aa: CASNPGTTYGYTF
CDR3nt: TGCGCCAGCAATCCCGGGACAACCTATGGCTACACCTTC

v_gene: TRBV6-2/TRBV6-3
j_gene: TRBJ2-1
d_gene: .
abundance: many
CDR3aa: CASSYSSNEQFF
CDR3nt: TGTGCCAGCAGTTACTCATCCAATGAGCAGTTCTTC

v_gene: TRBV9
j_gene: TRBJ2-3
d_gene: TRBD2
abundance: many
CDR3aa: CASSATSGSGRDTQYF
CDR3nt: TGTGCCAGCAGCGCGACTAGCGGGAGTGGGAGGGATACGCAGTATTTT

v_gene: TRBV15
j_gene: TRBJ2-5
d_gene: TRBD2
abundance: few
CDR3aa: CATSRDGQREFQETQYF
CDR3nt: TGTGCCACCAGCAGAGATGGCCAGCGGGAGTTCCAAGAGACCCAGTACTTC

v_gene: TRBV9
j_gene: TRBJ2-5
d_gene: .
abundance: few
CDR3aa: CASSVGVQKETQYF
CDR3nt: TGTGCCAGCAGCGTAGGGGTCCAGAAAGAGACCCAGTACTTC

v_gene: TRBV20-1
j_gene: TRBJ2-1
d_gene: TRBD2
abundance: many
CDR3aa: CSAGTSGRYNEQFF
CDR3nt: TGCAGTGCTGGGACTAGCGGGAGATACAATGAGCAGTTCTTC

v_gene: TRBV5-1
j_gene: TRBJ2-1
d_gene: TRBD2
abundance: many
CDR3aa: CASSLGLAGVLSYNEQFF
CDR3nt: TGCGCCAGCAGCTTGGGACTAGCGGGAGTCCTCTCCTACAATGAGCAGTTCTTC

v_gene: TRBV12-3/TRBV12-4
j_gene: TRBJ1-1
d_gene: .
abundance: few
CDR3aa: CASTPLDRRTEAFF
CDR3nt: TGTGCCAGCACTCCGCTAGACAGGCGGACTGAAGCTTTCTTT

v_gene: TRBV25-1
j_gene: TRBJ1-2
d_gene: .
abundance: .
CDR3aa: CASTRPGAVDGYTF
CDR3nt: TGTGCCAGCACGCGGCCGGGGGCTGTTGACGGCTACACCTTC

v_gene: TRBV9
j_gene: TRBJ1-2
d_gene: .
abundance: many
CDR3aa: CASSVEYGGVYGYTF
CDR3nt: TGTGCCAGCAGCGTAGAGTACGGCGGTGTGTATGGCTACACCTTC

v_gene: TRBV25-1
j_gene: TRBJ2-1
d_gene: .
abundance: many
CDR3aa: CGNNPREKRDNEQFF
CDR3nt: TGTGGAAACAACCCCCGGGAAAAAAGAGACAATGAGCAGTTCTTC

v_gene: TRBV7-9
j_gene: TRBJ1-3
d_gene: .
abundance: many
CDR3aa: CASSLGVSGNTIYF
CDR3nt: TGTGCCAGCAGCTTAGGGGTCTCTGGAAACACCATATATTTT

v_gene: TRBV7-2
j_gene: TRBJ2-3
d_gene: .
abundance: .
CDR3aa: CASSLRSGFSTDTQYF
CDR3nt: TGTGCCAGCAGCCTGCGTAGCGGATTTAGCACAGATACGCAGTATTTT

v_gene: TRBV5-1
j_gene: TRBJ2-4
d_gene: TRBD1
abundance: once
CDR3aa: CASSLYAGTGNQYF
CDR3nt: TGCGCCAGCAGCTTGTATGCCGGGACAGGGAATCAGTACTTC

v_gene: TRBV12-3/TRBV12-4
j_gene: TRBJ1-5
d_gene: .
abundance: few
CDR3aa: CASSFRALAVDSYYQPQHF
CDR3nt: TGTGCCAGCAGTTTTAGGGCCCTGGCCGTGGACAGCTACTATCAGCCCCAGCATTTT

v_gene: TRBV6-5
j_gene: TRBJ2-7
d_gene: TRBD2
abundance: .
CDR3aa: CASSYAIGTRAYEQYF
CDR3nt: TGTGCCAGCAGTTACGCAATAGGGACTAGAGCCTACGAGCAGTACTTC

v_gene: TRBV7-2
j_gene: TRBJ1-1
d_gene: .
abundance: .
CDR3aa: CASTAALNTEAFF
CDR3nt: TGTGCTAGCACGGCGGCGCTGAACACTGAAGCTTTCTTT

v_gene: TRBV10-3
j_gene: TRBJ2-1
d_gene: TRBD2
abundance: .
CDR3aa: CATAGTSGSQTYNEQFF
CDR3nt: TGTGCCACCGCCGGGACTAGCGGGAGTCAGACCTACAATGAGCAGTTCTTC

v_gene: TRBV12-3/TRBV12-4
j_gene: TRBJ2-3
d_gene: TRBD2
abundance: many
CDR3aa: CAVAGVDTQYF
CDR3nt: TGTGCAGTAGCGGGAGTAGATACGCAGTATTTT

v_gene: TRBV29-1
j_gene: TRBJ2-7
d_gene: TRBD1
abundance: few
CDR3aa: CSVGTDRFPSSYEQYF
CDR3nt: TGCAGCGTTGGTACGGACAGGTTCCCCAGCTCCTACGAGCAGTACTTC

v_gene: TRBV5-1
j_gene: TRBJ1-1
d_gene: .
abundance: many
CDR3aa: CASNTEVGASRTEAFF
CDR3nt: TGCGCCAGCAACACTGAGGTGGGGGCGTCGAGGACTGAAGCTTTCTTT

v_gene: TRBV20-1
j_gene: TRBJ1-1
d_gene: TRBD1
abundance: .
CDR3aa: CSARAQGQNTEAFF
CDR3nt: TGCAGTGCTAGAGCACAGGGGCAAAACACTGAAGCTTTCTTT

v_gene: TRBV30
j_gene: TRBJ2-1
d_gene: TRBD2
abundance: few
CDR3aa: CAKTSGPLAEQFF
CDR3nt: TGTGCCAAGACTAGCGGGCCGCTCGCTGAGCAGTTCTTC

v_gene: TRBV20-1
j_gene: TRBJ1-1
d_gene: .
abundance: .
CDR3aa: CSASSGLNTEAFF
CDR3nt: TGCAGTGCTAGTAGTGGCTTGAACACTGAAGCTTTCTTT

v_gene: TRBV12-3/TRBV12-4
j_gene: TRBJ2-3
d_gene: .
abundance: few
CDR3aa: CASSLTGDADTQYF
CDR3nt: TGTGCCAGCAGTTTAACGGGAGATGCAGATACGCAGTATTTT

v_gene: TRBV27
j_gene: TRBJ1-6
d_gene: .
abundance: many
CDR3aa: CASSSGLRGNSPLHF
CDR3nt: TGTGCCAGCAGTTCAGGACTGAGAGGGAATTCACCCCTCCACTTT

v_gene: TRBV7-2
j_gene: TRBJ2-3
d_gene: .
abundance: .
CDR3aa: CASSLGGVGDTDTQYF
CDR3nt: TGTGCCAGCAGCTTAGGGGGGGTCGGGGACACAGATACGCAGTATTTT

v_gene: TRBV18
j_gene: TRBJ2-5
d_gene: .
abundance: many
CDR3aa: CASSPRDGAGWETQYF
CDR3nt: TGTGCCAGCTCACCACGAGACGGCGCCGGGTGGGAGACCCAGTACTTC

v_gene: TRBV20-1
j_gene: TRBJ2-5
d_gene: .
abundance: few
CDR3aa: CSAMGTETQYF
CDR3nt: TGCAGTGCAATGGGCACGGAGACCCAGTACTTC

v_gene: TRBV10-3
j_gene: TRBJ1-1
d_gene: .
abundance: many
CDR3aa: CAISQTGGKNTEAFF
CDR3nt: TGTGCCATCAGTCAGACCGGGGGTAAGAACACTGAAGCTTTCTTT

v_gene: TRBV10-3
j_gene: TRBJ2-5
d_gene: .
abundance: .
CDR3aa: CAIRGGRNQETQYF
CDR3nt: TGTGCCATCAGGGGGGGCAGAAACCAAGAGACCCAGTACTTC